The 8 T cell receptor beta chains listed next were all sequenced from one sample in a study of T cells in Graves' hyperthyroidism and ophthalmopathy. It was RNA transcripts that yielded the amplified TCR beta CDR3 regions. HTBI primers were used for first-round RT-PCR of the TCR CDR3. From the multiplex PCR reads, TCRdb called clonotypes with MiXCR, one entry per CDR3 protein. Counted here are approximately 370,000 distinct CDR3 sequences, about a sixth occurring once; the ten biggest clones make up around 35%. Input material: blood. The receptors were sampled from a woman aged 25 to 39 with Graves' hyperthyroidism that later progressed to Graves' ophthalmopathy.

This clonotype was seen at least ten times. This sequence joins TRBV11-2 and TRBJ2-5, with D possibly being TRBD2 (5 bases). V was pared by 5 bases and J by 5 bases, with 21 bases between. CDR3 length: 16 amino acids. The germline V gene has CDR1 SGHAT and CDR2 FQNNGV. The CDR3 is CASSLFPDYLGETQYF. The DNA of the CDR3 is TGTGCCAGCAGCCTATTCCCCGACTACCTCGGGGAGACCCAGTACTTC. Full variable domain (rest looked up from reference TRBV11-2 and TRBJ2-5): EAGVAQSPRYKIIEKRQSVAFWCNPISGHATLYWYQQILGQGPKLLIQFQNNGVVDDSQLPKDRFSAERLKGVDSTLKIQPAKLEDSAVYLCASSLFPDYLGETQYFGPGTRLLVL.

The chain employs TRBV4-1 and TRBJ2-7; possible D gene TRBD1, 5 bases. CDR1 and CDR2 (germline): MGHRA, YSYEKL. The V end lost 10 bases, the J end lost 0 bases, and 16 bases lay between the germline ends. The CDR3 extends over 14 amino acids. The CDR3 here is CANVDTNSSYEQYF. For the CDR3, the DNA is TGCGCCAACGTGGACACTAATAGCTCCTACGAGCAGTACTTC.

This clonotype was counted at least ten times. The CDR3 sequence: CAWSVRRNEQFF. DNA for the CDR3: TGTGCCTGGAGTGTACGACGAAATGAGCAGTTCTTC. The chain couples TRBV30 to TRBJ2-1; D gene unclear. The ends were cut back, 0 bases at V and 7 bases at J, with 7 bases in the middle. Germline CDR1 GTSNPN, CDR2 SVGIG (reference sequence). This CDR3 is 12 amino acids long. Full variable domain (missing parts from reference TRBV30 and TRBJ2-1): SQTIHQWPATLVQPVGSPLSLECTVEGTSNPNLYWYRQAAGRGLQLLFYSVGIGQISSEVPQNLSASRPQDRQFILSSKKLLLSDSGFYLCAWSVRRNEQFFGPGTRLTVL.

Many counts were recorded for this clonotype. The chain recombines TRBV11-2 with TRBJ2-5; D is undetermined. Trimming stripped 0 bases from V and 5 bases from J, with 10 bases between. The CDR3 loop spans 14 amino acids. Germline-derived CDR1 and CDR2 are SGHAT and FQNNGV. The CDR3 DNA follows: TGTGCCAGCAGCTTAGATCGTCCCCCGGAGACCCAGTACTTC. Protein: CASSLDRPPETQYF.

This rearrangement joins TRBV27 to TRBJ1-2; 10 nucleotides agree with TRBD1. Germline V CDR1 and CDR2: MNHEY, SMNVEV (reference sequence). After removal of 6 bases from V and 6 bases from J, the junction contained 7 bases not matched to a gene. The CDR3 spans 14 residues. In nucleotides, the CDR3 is TGTGCCAGCAGAACGGGACAGGGGAGGGATGGCTACACCTTC. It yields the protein CASRTGQGRDGYTF.

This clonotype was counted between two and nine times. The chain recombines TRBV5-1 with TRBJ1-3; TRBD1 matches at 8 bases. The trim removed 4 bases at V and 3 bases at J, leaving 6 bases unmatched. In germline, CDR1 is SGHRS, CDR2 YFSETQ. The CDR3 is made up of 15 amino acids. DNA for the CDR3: TGCGCCAGCAGCCCGTTGACAGGGGATGGAAACACCATATATTTT. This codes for CASSPLTGDGNTIYF.

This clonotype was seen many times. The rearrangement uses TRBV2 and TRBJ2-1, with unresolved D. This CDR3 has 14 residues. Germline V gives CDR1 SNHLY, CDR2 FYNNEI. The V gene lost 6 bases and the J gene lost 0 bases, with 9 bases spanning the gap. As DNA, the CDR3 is TGTGCCAGCAGCTTCGGTAGCTCCTACAATGAGCAGTTCTTC. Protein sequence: CASSFGSSYNEQFF.

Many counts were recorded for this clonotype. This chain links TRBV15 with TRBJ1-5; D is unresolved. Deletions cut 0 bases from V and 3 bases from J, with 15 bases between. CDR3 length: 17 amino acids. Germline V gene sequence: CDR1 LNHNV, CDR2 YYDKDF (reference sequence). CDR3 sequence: CATSRESRWRANQPQHF. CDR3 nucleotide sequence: TGTGCCACCAGCAGAGAATCCCGGTGGCGGGCCAATCAGCCCCAGCATTTT.